The clone carrying this TCR beta chain is medium-sized by share. Whole blood was used without fractionation, so all unsorted peripheral T cells were included. Donors lacked febrile or AIDS-related illness, tumors, and hepatitis B or C coinfection. V lost 4 bases, J lost 0 bases, and 18 bases lay in between. The germline V gene has CDR1 MNHEY and CDR2 SVGEGT. The CDR3 is 18 amino acids. Alpha and beta constant-region primers primed reverse transcription of about 0.5 ug RNA. Separate chain-specific third strand synthesis with multiplexing indices produced the alpha and beta libraries. One primer pair amplified all rearrangements per chain; each cDNA got molecular barcodes. In TCRdb, the 5' RACE reads were re-called with MiXCR into one record per CDR3 protein. This sample has roughly 7,700 distinct CDR3 sequences; 5% to 6.5% occur once, and the top ten carry approximately 22%. The data originate from a study of HIV-infected patients and healthy controls. Overall study context: A modest, significant CD4 rise occurred in most of the 16 patients after three months of therapy.

This TCR was sampled from an adult with HIV infection. This sequence joins TRBV6-2 or TRBV6-3 and TRBJ2-2; a possible D gene is TRBD2 (6 bases). Specimen: blood, collected before antiretroviral therapy. The CDR3 loop reads CASSFLIRDFANTGELFF. The CDR3 nucleotides are TGTGCCAGCAGTTTTTTGATCCGGGACTTCGCGAACACCGGGGAGCTGTTTTTT.